These 9 T cell receptor beta chains originate from one sample sequenced in a study of blood T cell repertoires in COVID-19. The method was immunoSEQ multiplex PCR; TCRdb's version includes in-frame clones alone and lacks a portion of them. The data contain under 200,000 clones, less than 90% of them singletons. The sample consisted of PBMCs or T cells enriched from blood (not recorded which). These receptors all come from a woman in her forties or fifties who had recovered from COVID-19.

This clone showed up just once. This chain joins TRBV11-2 and TRBJ1-2; possibly TRBD1 for D (5 bases). This CDR3 comprises 15 residues. Trimming shortened V by 3 bases and J by 1 base, and 12 bases separated the two germline ends. Germline lookup yields CDR1 SGHAT and CDR2 FQNNGV. The chain's CDR3 is CASSFSWGDNYGYTF. The CDR3 region has the DNA TGTGCCAGCAGCTTTTCGTGGGGGGATAACTATGGCTACACCTTC.

The V call is TRBV11-2, the J call TRBJ2-1; maybe TRBD2 (5 bases). Germline-derived CDR1 and CDR2 are SGHAT and FQNNGV. V lost 4 bases and J lost 9, with 19 bases in between. The CDR3 runs 15 residues. The CDR3 nucleotides are TGTGCCAGCAGCTCCCGGGGTTCCCCAACCAGTGAGCAGTTCTTC. Its protein is CASSSRGSPTSEQFF.

The V and J genes are TRBV19 and TRBJ1-3; 10 nucleotides agree with TRBD1. J was trimmed by 0 bases and V by 6 bases; bases with no gene match: 5. Germline V CDR1 and CDR2: LNHDA, SQIVND (reference sequence). This CDR3 contains 16 residues. This CDR3 is CASSGTGVRSGNTIYF. The CDR3 DNA reads TGTGCCAGTAGCGGGACAGGGGTTCGCTCTGGAAACACCATATATTTT.

The V and J genes are TRBV7-2 and TRBJ1-6, with no clear D. The germline gives CDR1 SGHTA, CDR2 FQGNSA. Between the trimmed V and J ends, which lost 3 bases and 7 bases, there was a span of 4 bases. This CDR3 region has 12 residues. The CDR3: CASSFENSPLHF. Here the CDR3 DNA reads TGTGCCAGCAGCTTCGAGAATTCACCCCTCCACTTT.

This clone showed up just once. In the same sample, other DNA sequences code for this CDR3. The chain recombines TRBV7-6 with TRBJ1-1; no reliable D call. Looked up from germline, CDR1 is SGHVS and CDR2 is FNYEAQ. The CDR3 sequence is 13 residues long. V was pared by 1 base and J by 1 base, with 4 bases between. CDR3 coding DNA: TGTGCCAGCAGCTTAGGCGCGAACACTGAAGCTTTCTTT. Translation: CASSLGANTEAFF.

The rearrangement joins TRBV6-1 to TRBJ1-6; no definite D call. The CDR3 consists of 14 residues. Germline lookup yields CDR1 MNHNS and CDR2 SASEGT. The V end lost 0 bases, the J end lost 7 bases, and 7 bases lay between the germline ends. The CDR3 loop reads CASSEAPVNSPLHF. The CDR3, as DNA: TGTGCCAGCAGTGAAGCCCCGGTGAATTCACCCCTCCACTTT.

This rearrangement joins TRBV28 to TRBJ1-3; D gene ambiguous. V lost 8 bases, J lost 4 bases, and 12 bases lay in between. CDR3 length equals 13 residues. CDR1 MDHEN and CDR2 SYDVKM come from the germline V gene. In DNA, the CDR3 is TGTGCCAGCTGGGGTCCGGGGGGAAACACCATATATTTT. It yields the protein CASWGPGGNTIYF.

The rearrangement uses TRBV6-5 and TRBJ2-5, with D perhaps matching TRBD1 (6 bases). Germline-derived CDR1 and CDR2 are MNHEY and SVGAGI. This CDR3 contains 12 residues. Trimming removed 7 bases from V and 8 bases from J, with 14 bases in between. CDR3 region: CASISGVLTQYF. The CDR3 region has the DNA TGTGCCAGCATATCAGGGGTCCTTACCCAGTACTTC.

This clone has just a few counts. The genes are TRBV10-1 and TRBJ2-1; 10 positions agree with TRBD2. The V segment lost 2 bases and the J segment 0 bases; nucleotides outside the gene matches: 10. Germline V lookup: CDR1 WNHNN, CDR2 SYGVQD (reference sequence). This CDR3 comprises 19 residues. The CDR3 region has the DNA TGCGCCAGCAGTGAGCCTCTAGCGGGAGACCCGAGCTCCTACAATGAGCAGTTCTTC. This encodes CASSEPLAGDPSSYNEQFF.